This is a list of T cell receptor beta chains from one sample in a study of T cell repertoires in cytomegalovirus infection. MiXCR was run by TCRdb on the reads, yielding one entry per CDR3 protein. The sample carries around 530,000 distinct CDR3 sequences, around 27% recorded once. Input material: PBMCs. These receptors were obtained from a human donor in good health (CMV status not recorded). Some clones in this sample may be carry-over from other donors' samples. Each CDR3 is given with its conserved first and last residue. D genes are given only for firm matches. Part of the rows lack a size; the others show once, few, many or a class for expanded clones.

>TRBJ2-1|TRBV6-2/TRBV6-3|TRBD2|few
CASTDSGNYNEQFF
TGTGCCAGCACCGATAGCGGGAACTACAATGAGCAGTTCTTC
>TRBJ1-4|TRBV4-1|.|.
CASSPPGSRTNEKLFF
TGCGCCAGCAGCCCACCTGGAAGTCGGACTAATGAAAAACTGTTTTTT
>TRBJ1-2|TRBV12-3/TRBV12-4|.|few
CASSRPEYGYTF
TGTGCCAGCAGCCGGCCCGAATATGGCTACACCTTC
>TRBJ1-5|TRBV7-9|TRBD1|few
CASSPTGEAPQHF
TGTGCCAGCAGCCCGACAGGGGAGGCGCCCCAGCATTTT
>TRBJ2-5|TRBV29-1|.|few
CSVGQIQETQYF
TGCAGCGTTGGGCAGATCCAAGAGACCCAGTACTTC
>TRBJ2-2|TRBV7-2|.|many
CASSLEGSGGTGELFF
TGTGCCAGCAGCTTAGAAGGTAGCGGAGGGACCGGGGAGCTGTTTTTT
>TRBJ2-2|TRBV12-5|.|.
CASGPPGPKVGELFF
TGTGCTAGTGGACCGCCGGGACCCAAGGTCGGGGAGCTGTTTTTT
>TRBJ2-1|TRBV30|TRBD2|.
CACSGGNEQFF
TGTGCCTGCTCGGGGGGGAATGAGCAGTTCTTC
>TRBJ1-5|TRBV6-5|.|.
CASSYSSGDGNQPQHF
TGTGCCAGCAGTTACTCGTCCGGGGACGGCAATCAGCCCCAGCATTTT
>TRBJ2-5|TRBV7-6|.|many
CASSLGTIQETQYF
TGTGCCAGCAGCTTGGGGACGATCCAAGAGACCCAGTACTTC
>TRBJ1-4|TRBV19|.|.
CASSSGAAANEKLFF
TGTGCCAGTAGTAGCGGGGCTGCGGCTAATGAAAAACTGTTTTTT
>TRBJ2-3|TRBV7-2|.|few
CASSDSRADTQYF
TGTGCCAGCAGCGATTCTAGGGCGGATACGCAGTATTTT
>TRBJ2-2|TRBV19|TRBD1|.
CASSIGAKMDRHTGERFF
TGTGCCAGTAGCATCGGAGCGAAAATGGACAGGCACACCGGGGAGCGGTTTTTT
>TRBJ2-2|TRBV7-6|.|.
CASSPIANTGELFF
TGTGCCAGCAGCCCTATTGCGAACACCGGGGAGCTGTTTTTT
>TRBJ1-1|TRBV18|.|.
CASSPGIGGHTEAFF
TGTGCCAGCTCACCTGGAATTGGAGGTCACACTGAAGCTTTCTTT
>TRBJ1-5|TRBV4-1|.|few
CASSPNRQSNQPQHF
TGTGCCAGCAGCCCCAATAGACAGAGCAATCAGCCCCAGCATTTT
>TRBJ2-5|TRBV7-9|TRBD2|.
CASSPTSGRDKKTQYF
TGTGCCAGCAGCCCGACTAGCGGGAGGGATAAGAAGACCCAGTACTTC
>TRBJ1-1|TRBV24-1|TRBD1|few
CATSDFNRGITEAFF
TGTGCCACCAGTGATTTCAACAGGGGAATCACTGAAGCTTTCTTT
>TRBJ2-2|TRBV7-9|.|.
CASSLARGNGLRELFF
TGTGCCAGCAGCTTAGCAAGGGGGAATGGCCTCCGGGAGCTGTTTTTT
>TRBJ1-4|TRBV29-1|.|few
CSVARQTNEKLFF
TGCAGCGTTGCCAGGCAGACTAATGAAAAACTGTTTTTT
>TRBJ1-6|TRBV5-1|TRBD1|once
CASSLDRGRSSPLHF
TGCGCCAGCAGCTTGGACAGGGGTAGGAGCTCACCCCTCCACTTT
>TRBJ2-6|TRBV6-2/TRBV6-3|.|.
CASSYRWTVSGANVLTF
TGTGCCAGCAGTTACCGCTGGACAGTCTCTGGGGCCAACGTCCTGACTTTC
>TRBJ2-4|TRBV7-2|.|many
CASSEGTARGFAKNIQYF
TGTGCCAGCAGCGAAGGCACCGCTAGGGGCTTTGCCAAAAACATTCAGTACTTC
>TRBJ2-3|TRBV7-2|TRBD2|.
CASSLVRGRRGTDTQYF
TGTGCCAGCAGCTTAGTCCGCGGGAGGAGGGGCACAGATACGCAGTATTTT
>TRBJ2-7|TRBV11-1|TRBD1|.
CASSLTPGGSYEQYF
TGTGCCAGCAGCTTAACGCCAGGGGGCTCCTACGAGCAGTACTTC
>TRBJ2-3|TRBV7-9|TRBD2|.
CASSLGASGTTDTQYF
TGTGCCAGCAGCTTAGGTGCTAGCGGAACCACAGATACGCAGTATTTT
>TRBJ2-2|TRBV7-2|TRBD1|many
CASSLKGGGTGELFF
TGTGCCAGCAGCTTAAAAGGGGGCGGGACCGGGGAGCTGTTTTTT
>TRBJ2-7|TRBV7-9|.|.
CASSPTGVSLQYF
TGTGCCAGCAGTCCTACGGGGGTAAGCCTGCAGTACTTC
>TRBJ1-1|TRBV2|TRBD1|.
CASSTGQHTEAFF
TGTGCCAGCAGTACGGGACAGCACACTGAAGCTTTCTTT
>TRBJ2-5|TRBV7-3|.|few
CASSSGPTVGETQYF
TGTGCCAGCAGCTCGGGACCCACCGTGGGTGAGACCCAGTACTTC
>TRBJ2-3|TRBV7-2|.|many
CASSFGGRTDTQYF
TGTGCCAGCAGCTTCGGGGGACGCACAGATACGCAGTATTTT
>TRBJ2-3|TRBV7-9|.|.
CASTAYISGFTDTQYF
TGTGCCAGCACCGCTTATATAAGCGGTTTCACAGATACGCAGTATTTT
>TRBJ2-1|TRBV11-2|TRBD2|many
CASSLRLAGDYNEQFF
TGTGCCAGCAGCCTACGACTAGCGGGAGACTACAATGAGCAGTTCTTC
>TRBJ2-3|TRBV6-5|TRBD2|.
CASSDLAARTDTQYF
TGTGCCAGCAGTGACCTAGCGGCCCGCACAGATACGCAGTATTTT
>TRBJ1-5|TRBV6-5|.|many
CASSYSAGARGQPQHF
TGTGCCAGCAGTTACTCGGCAGGGGCGCGGGGTCAGCCCCAGCATTTT
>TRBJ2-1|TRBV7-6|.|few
CASNQNGGEQFF
TGTGCCAGCAATCAAAACGGGGGTGAGCAGTTCTTC
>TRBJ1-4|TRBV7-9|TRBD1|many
CASSTDREGEKLFF
TGTGCCAGCAGCACCGACAGGGAGGGTGAAAAACTGTTTTTT
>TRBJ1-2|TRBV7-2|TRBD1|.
CASSSQTGGDGYTF
TGTGCCAGCAGCTCCCAGACAGGGGGCGACGGCTACACCTTC
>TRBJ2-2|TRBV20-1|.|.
CSARDDDRHTGELFF
TGCAGTGCTAGAGATGACGACAGACACACCGGGGAGCTGTTTTTT
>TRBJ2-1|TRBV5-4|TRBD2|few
CASSPGGVVSNEQFF
TGTGCCAGCAGCCCGGGAGGGGTAGTCTCCAATGAGCAGTTCTTC
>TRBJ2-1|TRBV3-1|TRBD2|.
CASSHLVFGKREPYNEQFF
TGTGCCAGCAGCCATTTGGTGTTCGGGAAGCGGGAGCCTTACAATGAGCAGTTCTTC
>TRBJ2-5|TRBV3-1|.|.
CASSNTGAGTQYF
TGTGCCAGCAGCAACACCGGGGCTGGGACCCAGTACTTC
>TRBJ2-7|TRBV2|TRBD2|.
CATLSGRSYEQYF
TGTGCCACCTTGAGCGGGAGGTCGTACGAGCAGTACTTC
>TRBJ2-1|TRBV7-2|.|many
CASSLAGINEQFF
TGTGCCAGCAGCTTAGCGGGAATCAATGAGCAGTTCTTC
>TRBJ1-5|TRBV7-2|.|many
CASSLVGSANQPQHF
TGTGCCAGCAGCTTAGTTGGGTCCGCCAATCAGCCCCAGCATTTT
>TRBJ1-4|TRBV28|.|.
CASSHVDLGEKLFF
TGTGCCAGCAGTCATGTGGACCTGGGGGAAAAACTGTTTTTT
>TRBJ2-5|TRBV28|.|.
CASSPTGDGLGETQYF
TGTGCCAGCAGCCCGACGGGGGATGGGCTCGGAGAGACCCAGTACTTC
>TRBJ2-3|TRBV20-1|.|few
CSARVPGTSTDTQYF
TGCAGTGCTCGGGTTCCGGGGACTAGCACAGATACGCAGTATTTT
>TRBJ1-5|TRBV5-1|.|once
CASSLAAGTGQPQHF
TGCGCCAGCAGCTTGGCCGCAGGCACGGGGCAGCCCCAGCATTTT
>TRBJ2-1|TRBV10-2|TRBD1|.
CASSESTGVEQFF
TGCGCCAGCAGTGAGAGCACAGGGGTTGAGCAGTTCTTC
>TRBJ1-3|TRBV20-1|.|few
CSASGPGGAGGNTIYF
TGCAGTGCTAGTGGGCCCGGGGGAGCAGGTGGAAACACCATATATTTT
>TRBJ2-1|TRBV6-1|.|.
CASSHPGFEQFF
TGTGCCAGCAGTCACCCCGGGTTTGAGCAGTTCTTC